Below are 15 T cell receptor beta chains sequenced from a single sample in a study of shared clonotypes between healthy human individuals. The protocol was immunoSEQ multiplex PCR, while the TCRdb copy is restricted to in-frame clones and leaves out a portion. Counted here are 950,000 to 1,100,000 clones, around 74% occurring once; the ten biggest clones make up 1.4%. The sample taken for sequencing was memory CD4+ T cells sorted from blood. Subset denoted: CD45RA-negative fraction. The origin of the receptors is a man aged 18-30 years in good health.

V is TRBV7-9 and J is TRBJ1-2; D is ambiguous. This CDR3 has 14 residues. Deletions cut 5 bases from V and 8 bases from J, with 18 bases between. Germline V lookup: CDR1 SEHNR, CDR2 FQNEAQ (reference sequence). The CDR3 region has the DNA TGTGCCAGCAGCCATAGAGACGGGGTCTGGGGCTACACCTTC. Protein sequence: CASSHRDGVWGYTF.

The rearrangement joins TRBV7-8 to TRBJ2-5; D might be TRBD2 (5 bases). Germline assignment: CDR1 SGHVS and CDR2 FQNEAQ. The germline V and J ends were trimmed by 2 bases and 0 bases, with 10 bases remaining between them. The CDR3 length is 15 residues. Here the CDR3 reads CASSLLVGDQETQYF. DNA for the CDR3: TGTGCCAGCAGCTTATTGGTGGGAGACCAAGAGACCCAGTACTTC.

J is TRBJ1-5 and V is TRBV6-6; D remains ambiguous. Per germline, CDR1 MNHNY and CDR2 SVGAGI (reference sequence). The CDR3 covers 12 residues. V lost 0 bases and J lost 9, with 6 bases in between. CDR3 sequence (DNA): TGTGCCAGCAGTTACTCGAAGCCGCCCCAGCATTTT. It specifies CASSYSKPPQHF.

V is TRBV23-1 and J is TRBJ1-5; 9 nucleotides line up with TRBD1. TRBV23-1 is given ORF status, its function remaining uncertain. V lost 6 bases, J lost 5 bases, and 5 bases stayed unmatched. CDR3 length: 14 residues. CDR3 sequence reads: CASRRDRAYQPQHF. The CDR3 DNA reads as TGCGCCAGCAGACGGGACAGGGCCTATCAGCCCCAGCATTTT.

This clone was seen many times. The chain has TRBV12-5 and TRBJ2-1, with unresolved D. This CDR3 is 11 amino acids long. V lost 8 bases, J lost 7 bases, and 9 bases lay in between. The germline gives CDR1 LGHNT, CDR2 FRNRAP. CDR3 protein: CASFEENEQFF. The DNA of the CDR3 is TGTGCTAGTTTTGAGGAGAATGAGCAGTTCTTC.

This clone was seen a single time. The V gene is TRBV28, the J gene TRBJ1-2, with a possible D match to TRBD1 (5 bases). The CDR3 totals 16 residues. With 2 bases removed from V and 7 bases from J, the gap between germline ends came to 20 bases. Germline CDR1 and CDR2: MDHEN and SYDVKM. CDR3 sequence: CASSLPAKVQESGYTF. DNA for the CDR3: TGTGCCAGCAGTTTACCCGCTAAAGTACAGGAATCTGGCTACACCTTC.

The gene calls are TRBV4-3 and TRBJ1-1, with a possible D match to TRBD1 (6 bases). This CDR3 has 15 amino acids. Germline CDR1 and CDR2: LGHNA and YSLEER. The V gene lost 4 bases and the J gene lost 2 bases, with 14 bases spanning the gap. The CDR3 is CASSRYEGTNTEAFF. CDR3 DNA sequence: TGCGCCAGCAGCCGTTATGAAGGGACAAACACTGAAGCTTTCTTT.

The genes are TRBV18 and TRBJ2-5, with 8 bases fitting TRBD1. This CDR3 region has 16 residues. V lost 4 bases, J lost 3 bases, and 10 bases stayed unmatched. Germline V gene sequence: CDR1 KGHSH, CDR2 LQKENI. CDR3 in DNA: TGTGCCAGCTCACTAGCAATAGGACAGGGAGAAGAGACCCAGTACTTC. This codes for CASSLAIGQGEETQYF.

The rearrangement uses TRBV6-6 and TRBJ2-7, with D possibly matching TRBD2 (7 bases). V was pared by 5 bases and J by 1 base, with 15 bases between. The CDR3 is 15 residues long. CDR1 is MNHNY, CDR2 SVGAGI, per germline (reference sequence). The CDR3 sequence: CASSPTGGGSYEQYF. The CDR3 DNA follows: TGTGCCAGCAGTCCCACGGGGGGCGGGTCCTACGAGCAGTACTTC.

The CDR3 loop reads CASSQSRHTDTQYF. CDR3 sequence (DNA): TGCGCCAGCAGCCAAAGTCGCCACACAGATACGCAGTATTTT. The chain joins TRBV4-1 to TRBJ2-3; D gene unclear. With 2 bases removed from V and 2 bases from J, the gap between germline ends came to 8 bases. CDR1 is MGHRA and CDR2 is YSYEKL in the germline V gene. CDR3 length equals 14 residues.

V usage is TRBV7-9 and J usage is TRBJ2-5, with unresolved D. The V end lost 4 bases, the J end lost 6 bases, and 9 bases lay between the germline ends. Germline loops: CDR1 SEHNR, CDR2 FQNEAQ (reference sequence). The CDR3 consists of 12 residues. Written as DNA, the CDR3 is TGTGCCAGCAGCTCTAGTTCTCAGACCCAGTACTTC. It codes for CASSSSSQTQYF. Supplemented by reference TRBV7-9 and TRBJ2-5, the full variable domain reads DTGVSQNPRHKITKRGQNVTFRCDPISEHNRLYWYRQTLGQGPEFLTYFQNEAQLEKSRLLSDRFSAERPKGSFSTLEIQRTEQGDSAMYLCASSSSSQTQYFGPGTRLLVL.

V and J are TRBV5-6 and TRBJ2-7; 8 bases agree with TRBD2. Germline values: CDR1 SGHDT, CDR2 YYEEEE. V shed 6 bases and J 5 bases; nucleotides not matched to a gene: 13. CDR3 size: 15 residues. The CDR3 DNA reads TGTGCCAGCACCCTTAGCGGGGTTTTTTCCAACGAGCAGTACTTC. It specifies CASTLSGVFSNEQYF.

This clone was recorded a few times. The J gene is TRBJ2-1, the V gene TRBV5-1; no clear D gene. The CDR3 totals 11 residues. The germline gives CDR1 SGHRS, CDR2 YFSETQ. V dropped 5 bases and J dropped 8 bases, with 8 bases sitting between them. This chain's CDR3 is CASRHTDEQFF. DNA for the CDR3: TGCGCCAGCAGGCATACTGATGAGCAGTTCTTC.

The chain combines TRBV7-8 with TRBJ2-7, with 9 bases lining up with TRBD1. Germline CDR1 is SGHVS and CDR2 is FQNEAQ. There are 17 residues in the CDR3. V lost 4 bases and J lost 0; bases outside the gene matches: 10. The CDR3 DNA reads TGTGCCAGCAGCTGGTTTGGAACAGGGGGCCTCTCCTACGAGCAGTACTTC. Translating gives CASSWFGTGGLSYEQYF. Together with reference TRBV7-8 and TRBJ2-7, the CDR3 gives the full variable domain: GAGVSQSPRYKVAKRGQDVALRCDPISGHVSLFWYQQALGQGPEFLTYFQNEAQLDKSGLPSDRFFAERPEGSVSTLKIQRTQQEDSAVYLCASSWFGTGGLSYEQYFGPGTRLTVT.

This clone turned up a few times. The V gene is TRBV4-1, the J gene TRBJ2-6, with D unclear. Germline-derived CDR1 and CDR2 are MGHRA and YSYEKL. V was cut by 6 bases and J by 2 bases, with 8 bases left in between. This CDR3 has 14 residues. The DNA for the CDR3 is TGCGCCAGCAGATCTGTCGCTGGGGCCAACGTCCTGACTTTC. Its protein is CASRSVAGANVLTF.